Listed below are T cell receptor beta chains from one sample, sequenced in a study of T cell responses to AZD1222 COVID-19 vaccine. Sequencing was performed with immunoSEQ multiplex PCR; in TCRdb, only in-frame clones are kept and a portion is missing. The sample consists of approximately 100,000 clones, 90% of them appearing once. The material sequenced was peripheral blood, taken 28 days after the second AZD1222 dose. These receptors all come from an adult who received the AZD1222 COVID-19 vaccine. CDR3s include the opening cysteine and the closing phenylalanine or tryptophan. D genes are given only for firm matches. For some rows the clone size is stated as once, few or many, or as a class when expanded; others skip it.

d_call,j_call,clone_size,v_call,cdr3_aa,cdr3_nt
TRBD1,TRBJ1-2,.,TRBV28,CASSLGGGGQSYGYTF,TGTGCCAGCAGTTTAGGAGGGGGGGGACAGTCCTATGGCTACACCTTC
.,TRBJ2-7,.,TRBV28,CASSSGAPWEQYF,TGTGCCAGCAGTTCCGGCGCACCCTGGGAGCAGTACTTC
TRBD1,TRBJ1-5,.,TRBV5-1,CASSLGDSSNQPQHF,TGCGCCAGCAGCTTGGGGGACAGTAGCAATCAGCCCCAGCATTTT
.,TRBJ1-1,.,TRBV23-1,CASRRRRGNTLNTEAFF,TGCGCCAGCAGACGTCGGCGAGGGAATACCTTGAACACTGAAGCTTTCTTT
.,TRBJ1-2,once,TRBV6-2/TRBV6-3,CASSPTGNNYGYTF,TGTGCCAGCAGTCCCACCGGGAATAACTATGGCTACACCTTC
.,TRBJ1-6,.,TRBV7-2,CASSQTAYNSPLHF,TGTGCCAGCAGCCAGACAGCTTATAATTCACCCCTCCACTTT
.,TRBJ2-1,.,TRBV28,CASSLVGTYNEQFF,TGTGCCAGCAGTTTAGTGGGGACCTACAATGAGCAGTTCTTC
.,TRBJ2-7,.,TRBV7-9,CASSSGTGSYEQYF,TGTGCCAGCAGCTCGGGTACCGGGTCCTACGAGCAGTACTTC
.,TRBJ1-2,.,TRBV5-6,CASSLRTPSYGYTF,TGTGCCAGCAGCCTACGCACACCGAGCTATGGCTACACCTTC
TRBD1,TRBJ2-1,.,TRBV5-6,CASSFDRGPSYNEQFF,TGTGCCAGCAGCTTCGACAGGGGTCCTTCCTACAATGAGCAGTTCTTC
.,TRBJ1-1,.,TRBV6-5,CASSRDTEAFF,TGTGCCAGCAGCCGAGACACTGAAGCTTTCTTT
.,TRBJ2-3,.,TRBV28,CASSLSHRPAGTDTQYF,TGTGCCAGCAGTTTATCCCACAGGCCCGCGGGCACAGATACGCAGTATTTT
.,TRBJ2-7,.,TRBV18,CASSPGREYEQYF,TGTGCCAGCTCACCAGGCAGGGAATACGAGCAGTACTTC
.,TRBJ1-2,.,TRBV6-5,CASSSYPYGYTF,TGTGCCAGCAGCTCCTACCCCTATGGCTACACCTTC
.,TRBJ1-2,.,TRBV7-8,CAVKGGRSTAYGYTF,TGTGCCGTGAAGGGAGGCAGGAGCACTGCCTATGGCTACACCTTC
TRBD1,TRBJ1-5,.,TRBV19,CASSLWTSQTGVNQPQHF,TGTGCCAGTAGTCTCTGGACAAGCCAGACAGGGGTCAATCAGCCCCAGCATTTT
TRBD1,TRBJ1-4,.,TRBV5-6,CASSWTGFNEKLFF,TGTGCCAGCAGCTGGACAGGTTTTAATGAAAAACTGTTTTTT
TRBD1,TRBJ1-1,.,TRBV15,CATKYRGNTEAFF,TGTGCCACTAAGTACAGGGGGAACACTGAAGCTTTCTTT